Shown below are 22 T cell receptor beta chains from a single sample sequenced in a study of T-cell reconstitution after alpha-beta-depleted transplantation in children. Preparation of the TCRbeta library used unique molecular identifiers. TCRdb re-derived calls from the PCR reads in MiXCR, one entry per CDR3 protein. The sample holds about 590,000 distinct CDR3 sequences, 10% to 15% seen once. This specimen was PBMCs, mostly from graft donor cells, taken 360 days after TCRalphabeta/CD19-depleted stem cell transplant. All receptors derive from a male patient younger than 18 who had a stem cell transplant for acute myeloid leukemia, so the T cells may come from the graft donor.

The V call is TRBV7-6, the J call TRBJ2-3; D possibly corresponds to TRBD1 (5 bases). V gave up 5 bases and J gave up 7 bases, with 22 bases separating them. The CDR3 contains 16 residues. Germline V gene sequence: CDR1 SGHVS, CDR2 FNYEAQ. CDR3: CASSADRILPSNTQYF. In nucleotides, the CDR3 is TGTGCCAGCAGCGCCGACAGAATCTTGCCCTCCAATACGCAGTATTTT.

The genes are TRBV5-1 and TRBJ2-7; 10 bases agree with TRBD1. Per germline, CDR1 SGHRS and CDR2 YFSETQ. The CDR3 is 15 residues long. The J segment lost 5 bases and the V segment lost 4 bases, leaving 9 bases of the junction unmatched. The CDR3 protein is CASSVPGQGSHEQYF. The CDR3 DNA follows: TGCGCCAGCAGCGTACCGGGACAGGGGTCCCACGAGCAGTACTTC. Full variable domain (outside the CDR3, taken from reference TRBV5-1 and TRBJ2-7): KAGVTQTPRYLIKTRGQQVTLSCSPISGHRSVSWYQQTPGQGLQFLFEYFSETQRNKGNFPGRFSGRQFSNSRSEMNVSTLELGDSALYLCASSVPGQGSHEQYFGPGTRLTVT.

The chain uses TRBV7-2 and TRBJ1-1, with D tentatively TRBD1 (6 bases). This CDR3 region has 10 residues. V was pared by 6 bases and J by 8 bases, with 7 bases between. Germline V gene data show CDR1 as SGHTA and CDR2 as FQGNSA. CDR3 DNA sequence: TGTGCCAGCAGTACAGGGGAAGCTTTCTTT. Residues: CASSTGEAFF.

The rearrangement links TRBV7-3 to TRBJ2-3, with D possibly matching TRBD1 (6 bases). Germline CDR1 SGHTA, CDR2 FQGTGA. Trimming took off 5 bases at V and 4 bases at J, with 19 bases between the two ends. CDR3 length: 16 amino acids. DNA for the CDR3: TGTGCCAGCAGCACAGGGTACCCCAGGGGATCAGATACGCAGTATTTT. Translated: CASSTGYPRGSDTQYF.

This clonotype turned up a few times. The chain links TRBV7-3 to TRBJ2-7; TRBD2 matches 12 bases. The CDR3 totals 15 residues. The ends lost 6 bases at V and 5 bases at J; junction bases unmatched: 8. Germline CDR1 SGHTA, CDR2 FQGTGA. CDR3 region: CASRTTSGRWNEQYF. The CDR3 DNA reads TGTGCCAGCAGGACGACTAGCGGGAGATGGAACGAGCAGTACTTC.

This CDR3 reads CSACPLAGVNNEQFF. CDR3 nucleotides: TGCAGTGCTTGCCCCCTAGCGGGAGTAAACAATGAGCAGTTCTTC. V usage is TRBV20-1 and J usage is TRBJ2-1; TRBD2 agrees at 10 bases. The germline V gene has CDR1 DFQATT and CDR2 SNEGSKA (reference sequence). This CDR3 comprises 15 residues. J lost 5 bases, V lost 5 bases, and 9 bases had no gene match.

This clonotype was observed at least ten times. V is TRBV12-3 or TRBV12-4 and J is TRBJ1-5; D remains ambiguous. This CDR3 has 14 amino acids. Trimming cost V 2 bases and J 2 bases, with 7 bases left between them. The CDR3 region is CASSLSGGNQPQHF. The CDR3 DNA is TGTGCCAGCAGTTTATCCGGGGGCAATCAGCCCCAGCATTTT.

In its sample, this clonotype was seen once. The chain combines TRBV20-1 with TRBJ2-7; D possibly corresponds to TRBD2 (6 bases). CDR1 DFQATT and CDR2 SNEGSKA come from the germline V gene (reference sequence). This CDR3 has 13 amino acids. V was trimmed by 5 bases and J by 3 bases, leaving 14 bases between them. Here the CDR3 reads CSARGIAVYEQYF. The DNA of the CDR3 is TGCAGTGCTCGGGGGATAGCGGTCTACGAGCAGTACTTC.

In this sample, this clonotype turned up a few times. V gene TRBV9 combines with J gene TRBJ2-5; 9 bases are a match to TRBD2. This CDR3 is built from 16 residues. The germline V gene has CDR1 SGDLS and CDR2 YYNGEE. V gave up 4 bases and J gave up 4 bases; unmatched junction bases: 11. The DNA for the CDR3 is TGTGCCAGCAGCTCCCGGGGAGGCGGGAGGGCAGAGACCCAGTACTTC. Translating it yields CASSSRGGGRAETQYF.

This clonotype came up a few times. The chain links TRBV4-3 to TRBJ2-1; 10 bases line up with TRBD2. J was trimmed by 8 bases and V by 1 base; bases with no gene match: 11. This CDR3 comprises 17 residues. The germline CDR1 and CDR2 sequences are LGHNA and YSLEER. CDR3 nucleotides: TGCGCCAGCAGCCAAGGGAGCTGGGAAGCGGGAGGGTATGAGCAGTTCTTC. Its translation: CASSQGSWEAGGYEQFF.

Comment on this clonotype: A much larger clone is a single base away; this may be a read error. J is TRBJ2-7 and V is TRBV9, with D possibly matching TRBD1 (5 bases). Germline loops: CDR1 SGDLS, CDR2 YYNGEE. The CDR3 loop spans 13 amino acids. Between the trimmed V and J ends, which lost 2 bases and 2 bases, there was a span of 8 bases. This CDR3 is CASSVTETYEQYF. The CDR3 DNA follows: TGTGCCAGCAGCGTGACAGAAACCTACGAGCAGTACTTC.

Many counts were recorded for this clonotype. The chain has TRBV28 and TRBJ2-2; 7 nucleotides line up with TRBD2. The J segment lost 2 bases and the V segment lost 4 bases, leaving 4 bases of the junction unmatched. The CDR3 runs to 15 residues. Germline V gene data show CDR1 as MDHEN and CDR2 as SYDVKM. For the CDR3, the DNA is TGTGCCAGCAGTTCCTTAGCGGGCAACACCGGGGAGCTGTTTTTT. Protein product: CASSSLAGNTGELFF.

The J gene is TRBJ1-2, the V gene TRBV20-1, with D possibly TRBD1 on 5 matching bases. The CDR3 has 13 amino acids. Germline V lookup: CDR1 DFQATT, CDR2 SNEGSKA (reference sequence). V was cut by 2 bases and J by 6 bases, with 13 bases left in between. The CDR3 sequence is CSARRQWGDGYTF. The CDR3 coding sequence is TGCAGTGCTAGACGACAGTGGGGGGATGGCTACACCTTC.

At least ten counts were recorded for this clonotype. The rearrangement uses TRBV20-1 and TRBJ2-7; TRBD1 agrees at 9 bases. Germline V CDR1 and CDR2: DFQATT, SNEGSKA (reference sequence). With 5 bases clipped from V and 3 bases from J, the junction kept 11 bases outside the gene matches. CDR3 length equals 15 residues. This CDR3 reads CSAEWVTGGHYEQYF. The CDR3, as DNA: TGCAGTGCTGAATGGGTCACAGGGGGCCACTACGAGCAGTACTTC.

About this clonotype: A read error may produce the germline difference seen at one junction end. The chain recombines TRBV12-3 or TRBV12-4 with TRBJ1-5, with 11 bases that match TRBD1. This CDR3 is built from 16 residues. The CDR3 DNA reads as TGTGACAGCAGTTTCCGGACAGGGGGCGATTTACAGCCCCAGCATTTT. It translates to CDSSFRTGGDLQPQHF.

V usage is TRBV29-1 and J usage is TRBJ2-7; TRBD1 is a possible D gene (5 bases). This CDR3 is built from 14 residues. CDR1 SQVTM and CDR2 ANQGSEA come from the germline V gene. V dropped 0 bases and J dropped 2 bases, with 11 bases sitting between them. The chain's CDR3 is CSVEDVAGTYEQYF. The CDR3 DNA reads TGCAGCGTTGAAGATGTGGCAGGGACCTACGAGCAGTACTTC.

This clonotype was observed many times. V is TRBV12-3 or TRBV12-4 and J is TRBJ2-4, with TRBD1 as a possible D gene (6 bases). Deletions cut 7 bases from V and 0 bases from J, with 19 bases between. This CDR3 is built from 17 residues. As DNA, the CDR3 is TGTGCCAGCACCCTAAACTTACAGGGTCTAGCCAAAAACATTCAGTACTTC. Translating it yields CASTLNLQGLAKNIQYF.

V gene TRBV30 combines with J gene TRBJ2-7, with D perhaps matching TRBD2 (6 bases). V lost 0 bases and J lost 9, with 15 bases in between. The germline V gene encodes CDR1 GTSNPN and CDR2 SVGIG (reference sequence). There are 13 residues in the CDR3. The CDR3, as DNA: TGTGCCTGGAGTGTATTACTAGCCTATGGGCAGTACTTC. Amino acids: CAWSVLLAYGQYF.

This clonotype was observed a few times. The CDR3 sequence is CSARDDRAGANVLTF. As DNA, the CDR3 is TGCAGTGCTAGAGATGACAGGGCTGGGGCCAACGTCCTGACTTTC. J is TRBJ2-6 and V is TRBV20-1; 7 bases line up with TRBD1. The germline CDR1 and CDR2 sequences are DFQATT and SNEGSKA (reference sequence). Trimming took 0 bases from V and 2 from J; bases not matched to a gene: 1. The CDR3 totals 15 residues.

This chain links TRBV3-1 with TRBJ2-5, with 8 nucleotides matching TRBD2. V shed 1 base, J shed 4 bases, and the junction held 8 bases outside the gene matches. Germline loops: CDR1 LGHDT, CDR2 YNNKEL (reference sequence). The CDR3 extends over 16 amino acids. The CDR3 region is CASSQGAGVSRETQYF. The CDR3 DNA follows: TGTGCCAGCAGCCAAGGAGCGGGAGTGTCTCGAGAGACCCAGTACTTC.

This clonotype has only a few counts. The chain carries TRBV6-2 or TRBV6-3 and TRBJ2-5; D remains ambiguous. With 4 bases removed from V and 2 bases from J, the gap between germline ends came to 5 bases. Germline V gives CDR1 MNHEY, CDR2 SVGEGT. CDR3 size: 12 residues. CDR3 in amino acids: CASSFIQETQYF. CDR3 bases: TGTGCCAGCAGTTTCATTCAAGAGACCCAGTACTTC.

This chain uses TRBV18 with TRBJ2-2; tentative D call: TRBD1 (6 bases). Per germline, CDR1 KGHSH and CDR2 LQKENI. The CDR3 covers 14 residues. V lost 1 base and J lost 7, with 10 bases in between. The CDR3: CASSPQQGSGELFF. The DNA of the CDR3 is TGTGCCAGCTCACCACAACAGGGAAGCGGGGAGCTGTTTTTT.